Listed below are T cell receptor beta chains from one sample, sequenced in a study of T cells in Graves' hyperthyroidism and ophthalmopathy. In TCRdb, the multiplex PCR reads were re-called with MiXCR into one record per CDR3 protein. The top ten clones hold around a third of a sample with around 350,000 distinct CDR3 sequences, about 18% of them seen once. Sequenced: blood. The receptor source for this set is a woman in her 30s with Graves' hyperthyroidism that later progressed to Graves' ophthalmopathy. The CDR3 runs from the conserved cysteine through the conserved F or W. Each record gives: V gene, J gene, clone size, D gene, CDR3 DNA, CDR3 protein. D genes are given only for firm matches. Only some rows state a clone size, as once, few, many or a class for expanded clones.

v_call: TRBV10-2
j_call: TRBJ2-1
clone_size: once
d_call: NA
cdr3_nt: TGCGCCAGCAGTGAGTCGACAAAGGATGACAGTGAGCAGTTCTTC
cdr3_aa: CASSESTKDDSEQFF

v_call: TRBV9
j_call: TRBJ1-1
clone_size: many
d_call: NA
cdr3_nt: TGTGCCAGCAGCGTAGAGCCCGGGGACACTGAAGCTTTCTTT
cdr3_aa: CASSVEPGDTEAFF

v_call: TRBV13
j_call: TRBJ2-7
clone_size: many
d_call: NA
cdr3_nt: TGTGCCAGCAGCCCGGGACTCCGTATCCCTGAGCAGTACTTC
cdr3_aa: CASSPGLRIPEQYF

v_call: TRBV28
j_call: TRBJ1-5
clone_size: many
d_call: NA
cdr3_nt: TGTGCCAGCAATTTCATAACGGAAAACCAGCCCCAGCATTTT
cdr3_aa: CASNFITENQPQHF

v_call: TRBV7-9
j_call: TRBJ2-2
clone_size: many
d_call: NA
cdr3_nt: TGTGCCAGCAACCCCCTCTATAACACCGGGGAGCTGTTTTTT
cdr3_aa: CASNPLYNTGELFF

v_call: TRBV7-3
j_call: TRBJ1-1
clone_size: NA
d_call: NA
cdr3_nt: TGTGCCAGCAGCCCCCATGGCACGAACACTGAAGCTTTCTTT
cdr3_aa: CASSPHGTNTEAFF

v_call: TRBV2
j_call: TRBJ1-1
clone_size: many
d_call: NA
cdr3_nt: TGTGCCAGCAGTACAGGGTTTAAGTCACAGAACACTGAAGCTTTCTTT
cdr3_aa: CASSTGFKSQNTEAFF

v_call: TRBV10-2
j_call: TRBJ2-5
clone_size: few
d_call: NA
cdr3_nt: TGCGCCAGCAGTAAGCAAACCTGGGAGACCCAGTACTTC
cdr3_aa: CASSKQTWETQYF

v_call: TRBV18
j_call: TRBJ2-3
clone_size: few
d_call: NA
cdr3_nt: TGTGCCAGCTCACCACCCCAGGGTACGCAGTATTTT
cdr3_aa: CASSPPQGTQYF

v_call: TRBV27
j_call: TRBJ1-6
clone_size: many
d_call: NA
cdr3_nt: TGTGCCAGCAGTTTAGGGGGAGGGGATTCACCCCTCCACTTT
cdr3_aa: CASSLGGGDSPLHF

v_call: TRBV7-9
j_call: TRBJ2-5
clone_size: many
d_call: NA
cdr3_nt: TGTGCCAGCAGCTTATCGGGAGAGGTTGGAGAGACCCAGTACTTC
cdr3_aa: CASSLSGEVGETQYF

v_call: TRBV20-1
j_call: TRBJ2-5
clone_size: few
d_call: TRBD1
cdr3_nt: TGCAGTGCGCGAAGGACAGGGCCGCAAGAGACCCAGTACTTC
cdr3_aa: CSARRTGPQETQYF

v_call: TRBV7-8
j_call: TRBJ2-5
clone_size: few
d_call: NA
cdr3_nt: TGTGCCAGCAGCTTAGAGATCCGGCCCATCGATCGGGAGACCCAGTACTTC
cdr3_aa: CASSLEIRPIDRETQYF

v_call: TRBV3-1
j_call: TRBJ1-3
clone_size: few
d_call: TRBD1
cdr3_nt: TGTGCCAGCAGCCAAGGGACAGGGTTAAATGGAAACACCATATATTTT
cdr3_aa: CASSQGTGLNGNTIYF

v_call: TRBV4-1
j_call: TRBJ1-2
clone_size: NA
d_call: NA
cdr3_nt: TGCGCCAGCAGCCAAGACCCCTCTGTCAGACGCTACACCTTC
cdr3_aa: CASSQDPSVRRYTF

v_call: TRBV19
j_call: TRBJ1-1
clone_size: many
d_call: NA
cdr3_nt: TGTGCCAGTAGTATCGGGATTTCGAGCACTGAAGCTTTCTTT
cdr3_aa: CASSIGISSTEAFF

v_call: TRBV11-2
j_call: TRBJ2-6
clone_size: NA
d_call: NA
cdr3_nt: TGTGCCAGCAGCTTATATGCGGGGGCCAACGTCCTGACTTTC
cdr3_aa: CASSLYAGANVLTF

v_call: TRBV19
j_call: TRBJ2-2
clone_size: many
d_call: NA
cdr3_nt: TGTGCCAGTAGTATAAACAGCGTAGGTACCGGGGAGCTGTTTTTT
cdr3_aa: CASSINSVGTGELFF

v_call: TRBV7-7
j_call: TRBJ2-7
clone_size: many
d_call: TRBD2
cdr3_nt: TGTGCCAGCAGCCCGGGAGGTGCCGGGTACGAGCAGTACTTC
cdr3_aa: CASSPGGAGYEQYF

v_call: TRBV12-3/TRBV12-4
j_call: TRBJ1-4
clone_size: many
d_call: NA
cdr3_nt: TGTGCCAGCAGTGCAGGGTCTCTAGAACTGTTTTTT
cdr3_aa: CASSAGSLELFF

v_call: TRBV12-3/TRBV12-4
j_call: TRBJ2-7
clone_size: NA
d_call: TRBD1
cdr3_nt: TGTGCCAGCAGTTTTAAGGGACAGGGTTACTACGAGCAGTACTTC
cdr3_aa: CASSFKGQGYYEQYF

v_call: TRBV10-1
j_call: TRBJ2-5
clone_size: few
d_call: TRBD2
cdr3_nt: TGCGCCAGCAGTGAATTGGAATGGAGTAGCGGGGAAGCTCAAGAGACCCAGTACTTC
cdr3_aa: CASSELEWSSGEAQETQYF

v_call: TRBV24-1
j_call: TRBJ2-2
clone_size: many
d_call: NA
cdr3_nt: TGTGCCACCAGTCGAGAGCCCACCGGGGAGCTGTTTTTT
cdr3_aa: CATSREPTGELFF

v_call: TRBV15
j_call: TRBJ2-7
clone_size: many
d_call: TRBD1
cdr3_nt: TGTGCCACCAGCGCCCCGGGACAGGGGGCCATCGAGCAGTACTTC
cdr3_aa: CATSAPGQGAIEQYF

v_call: TRBV29-1
j_call: TRBJ2-1
clone_size: NA
d_call: NA
cdr3_nt: TGCAGCGTTCTAATAATAGTGAATGAGCAGTTCTTC
cdr3_aa: CSVLIIVNEQFF

v_call: TRBV28
j_call: TRBJ2-3
clone_size: many
d_call: TRBD2
cdr3_nt: TGTGCCAGCAGCCAGACTAGCGGGGGGCTGGGTACGCAGTATTTT
cdr3_aa: CASSQTSGGLGTQYF

v_call: TRBV10-2
j_call: TRBJ1-5
clone_size: many
d_call: NA
cdr3_nt: TGCGCCAGCACAACAGGATTCAATCAGCCCCAGCATTTT
cdr3_aa: CASTTGFNQPQHF

v_call: TRBV11-2
j_call: TRBJ2-6
clone_size: many
d_call: TRBD2
cdr3_nt: TGTGCCAGCAGCCCCACGGGGGGAACTGGGGCCAACGTCCTGACTTTC
cdr3_aa: CASSPTGGTGANVLTF

v_call: TRBV7-9
j_call: TRBJ2-2
clone_size: NA
d_call: NA
cdr3_nt: TGTGCCAGCAGCTTTAGTGGCGGGGAGCTGTTTTTT
cdr3_aa: CASSFSGGELFF

v_call: TRBV10-3
j_call: TRBJ2-7
clone_size: many
d_call: TRBD1
cdr3_nt: TGTGCCATCGGAGGCAATCAGCCCGGACAGGGTATTTTCTACGAGCAGTACTTC
cdr3_aa: CAIGGNQPGQGIFYEQYF

v_call: TRBV20-1
j_call: TRBJ2-1
clone_size: many
d_call: TRBD2
cdr3_nt: TGCAGTGCTAGCGGCCTAGCGGAATCCTACAATGAGCAGTTCTTC
cdr3_aa: CSASGLAESYNEQFF

v_call: TRBV28
j_call: TRBJ1-2
clone_size: many
d_call: TRBD1
cdr3_nt: TGTGCCAGCAGGGCTGACAGGGTGTACGATGGCTACACCTTC
cdr3_aa: CASRADRVYDGYTF

v_call: TRBV4-2
j_call: TRBJ1-5
clone_size: few
d_call: NA
cdr3_nt: TGTGCCAGCAGCCAAGATCAAGTCCTCCATCAGCCCCAGCATTTT
cdr3_aa: CASSQDQVLHQPQHF

v_call: TRBV4-2
j_call: TRBJ2-7
clone_size: NA
d_call: NA
cdr3_nt: TGTGCCAGCAGCCGAGTACAGGGAGGACGTAGCTCCTACGAGCAGTACTTC
cdr3_aa: CASSRVQGGRSSYEQYF

v_call: TRBV5-1
j_call: TRBJ2-3
clone_size: NA
d_call: TRBD1
cdr3_nt: TGCGCCAGCAGCTGGACCGGGACAGTCACAGATACGCAGTATTTT
cdr3_aa: CASSWTGTVTDTQYF

v_call: TRBV6-1
j_call: TRBJ2-1
clone_size: NA
d_call: NA
cdr3_nt: TGTGCCAGCAGTGAGTGGGTGAACTCCTACAATGAGCAGTTCTTC
cdr3_aa: CASSEWVNSYNEQFF

v_call: TRBV19
j_call: TRBJ2-4
clone_size: NA
d_call: NA
cdr3_nt: TGTGCCAGTAGCCCTTCTAGAGAGGACATTCAGCACTTC
cdr3_aa: CASSPSREDIQHF

v_call: TRBV3-1
j_call: TRBJ1-5
clone_size: many
d_call: NA
cdr3_nt: TGTGCCAGCAGCCAAGGACCCGGTCAGCCCCAGCATTTT
cdr3_aa: CASSQGPGQPQHF